This T cell receptor beta chain was sequenced in a study of CD8 T cells in ankylosing spondylitis. Whole-study findings and limits: Previously reported in reactive arthritis synovial fluid and blood were some of the motif variants. According to the report, clones linked to the disease were significantly enriched in matched synovial fluid samples taken from ankylosing spondylitis patients. A motif in TCR beta, a set of about 8 highly homologous variants, appeared characteristic of ankylosing spondylitis blood.

V lost 3 bases, J lost 0 bases, and 15 bases lay in between. CDR1 and CDR2 from the germline V gene are SGHKS and YYEKEE (reference sequence). There are 17 residues in the CDR3. This clonotype was seen a handful of times. Its matching antigen is unknown. Quantitative molecular-barcoded 5'-RACE generated the TCR beta libraries. TCRdb ran MiXCR on the 5' RACE reads and lists one entry per CDR3 protein. The sample lists about 540,000 distinct CDR3 sequences; 9.5% to 15% were seen once. Sequenced: blood, either unsorted or a sorted T cell fraction (not recorded which). V gene TRBV5-5 combines with J gene TRBJ1-4; D uncertain. The source is a male donor with ankylosing spondylitis. The CDR3 reads CASSSFAGRATNEKLFF. The CDR3, as DNA: TGTGCCAGCAGCTCTTTTGCGGGTAGGGCAACTAATGAAAAACTGTTTTTT.